This T cell receptor beta chain derives from a study of vaccination and CD4 T cells after COVID-19. Sequencing of cultured CD4+ T cell DNA used the Oncomine TCR Beta short-read assay. TCRdb itself ran the PCR reads through MiXCR, one entry per CDR3 protein. The sample yields thousands of distinct CDR3 sequences, about 67% seen once. Treatment in this sample: roughly 11-day PBMC culture with coronavirus spike peptide pools or control peptides (ViraFEST assay). This clonotype was found a few times. Its antigen is still unknown. Sequencing input: CD4+ T cells from blood, cultured in vitro. The clonotype was recovered from a human donor who had recovered from COVID-19.

The CDR3 protein is CSASLRGSGTSGMGTGELFF. In nucleotides, the CDR3 is TGCAGTGCTAGTCTTAGGGGGTCCGGGACTAGCGGGATGGGGACCGGGGAGCTGTTTTTT. The chain uses TRBV20-1 and TRBJ2-2, with TRBD2 identical over 13 bases. This CDR3 is 20 amino acids long. V gave up 3 bases and J gave up 5 bases; unmatched junction bases: 18. Germline CDR1 reads DFQATT; CDR2 reads SNEGSKA (reference sequence).